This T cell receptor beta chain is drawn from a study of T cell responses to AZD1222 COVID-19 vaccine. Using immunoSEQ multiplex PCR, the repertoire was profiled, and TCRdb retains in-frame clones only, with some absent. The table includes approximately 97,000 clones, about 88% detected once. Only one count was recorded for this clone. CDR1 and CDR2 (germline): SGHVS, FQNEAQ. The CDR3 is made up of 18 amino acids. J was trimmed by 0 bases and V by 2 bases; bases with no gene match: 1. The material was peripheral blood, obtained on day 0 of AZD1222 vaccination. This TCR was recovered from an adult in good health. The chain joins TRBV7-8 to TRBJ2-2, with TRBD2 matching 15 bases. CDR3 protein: CASSLRTSGGANTGELFF. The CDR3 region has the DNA TGTGCCAGCAGCTTAAGGACTAGCGGGGGGGCGAACACCGGGGAGCTGTTTTTT. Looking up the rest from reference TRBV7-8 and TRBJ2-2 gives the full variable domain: GAGVSQSPRYKVAKRGQDVALRCDPISGHVSLFWYQQALGQGPEFLTYFQNEAQLDKSGLPSDRFFAERPEGSVSTLKIQRTQQEDSAVYLCASSLRTSGGANTGELFFGEGSRLTVL.